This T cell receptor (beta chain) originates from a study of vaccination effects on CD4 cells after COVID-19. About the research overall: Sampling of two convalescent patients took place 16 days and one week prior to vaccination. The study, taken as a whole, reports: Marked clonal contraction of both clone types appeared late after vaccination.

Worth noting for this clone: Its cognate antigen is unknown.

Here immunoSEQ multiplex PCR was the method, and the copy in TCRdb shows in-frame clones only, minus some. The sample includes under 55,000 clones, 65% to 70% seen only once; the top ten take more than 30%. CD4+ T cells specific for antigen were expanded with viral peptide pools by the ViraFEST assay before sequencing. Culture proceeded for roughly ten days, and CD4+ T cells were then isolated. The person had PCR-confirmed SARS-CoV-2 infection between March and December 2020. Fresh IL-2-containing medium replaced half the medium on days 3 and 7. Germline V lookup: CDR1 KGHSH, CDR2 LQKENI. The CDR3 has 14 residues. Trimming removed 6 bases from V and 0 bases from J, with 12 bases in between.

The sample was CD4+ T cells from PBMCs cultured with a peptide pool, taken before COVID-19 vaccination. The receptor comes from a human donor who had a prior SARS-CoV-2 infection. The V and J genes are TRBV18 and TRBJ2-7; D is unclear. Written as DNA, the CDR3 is TGTGCCAGCTCCCAAGACACTACCTCCTACGAGCAGTACTTC. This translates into CASSQDTTSYEQYF. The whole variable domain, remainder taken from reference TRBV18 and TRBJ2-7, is NAGVMQNPRHLVRRRGQEARLRCSPMKGHSHVYWYRQLPEEGLKFMVYLQKENIIDESGMPKERFSAEFPKEGPSILRIQQVVRGDSAAYFCASSQDTTSYEQYFGPGTRLTVT.